Following are 17 T cell receptor beta chains from one sample sequenced in a study of blood T cell repertoires in COVID-19. Data came from immunoSEQ multiplex PCR; TCRdb stores just in-frame clones and leaves some out. The sample holds 300,000 to 400,000 clones; 87% are singletons and the top ten take around 9.9%. The sequenced sample was peripheral blood. These receptors all come from a man aged 25 to 40 with COVID-19, enrolled during active disease.

This chain joins TRBV15 and TRBJ2-1; D unclear. Germline CDR1 and CDR2: LNHNV and YYDKDF (reference sequence). V was pared by 6 bases and J by 1 base, with 13 bases between. The CDR3 is 15 amino acids. The CDR3 region has the DNA TGTGCCACCAGAGTAGGCCTAGATTCCTACAATGAGCAGTTCTTC. Encoded protein: CATRVGLDSYNEQFF.

The chain recombines TRBV29-1 with TRBJ2-3, with TRBD1 as a possible D gene (6 bases). V was cut by 6 bases and J by 1 base, with 14 bases left in between. CDR1 and CDR2 (germline): SQVTM, ANQGSEA. The CDR3 loop spans 14 amino acids. The CDR3 coding sequence is TGCAGCGTATCACAGGGCTTGGGCACAGATACGCAGTATTTT. This translates into CSVSQGLGTDTQYF.

This clone was counted a few times. The chain carries TRBV6-2 or TRBV6-3 and TRBJ2-3, with D unclear. This CDR3 is built from 15 residues. Between the trimmed V and J ends, which lost 2 bases and 4 bases, there was a span of 13 bases. Germline CDR1 MNHEY, CDR2 SVGEGT. CDR3 sequence (DNA): TGTGCCAGCAGTTACCCGGCTAGAAACCCAGATACGCAGTATTTT. This sequence encodes CASSYPARNPDTQYF.

V and J are TRBV9 and TRBJ2-7, with 14 positions matching TRBD2. The CDR3 has 16 residues. V dropped 0 bases and J dropped 4; count of bases not matched to a gene: 3. Germline CDR1 reads SGDLS; CDR2 reads YYNGEE. CDR3 sequence reads: CASSVGLAGGRYEQYF. Written as DNA, the CDR3 is TGTGCCAGCAGCGTAGGACTAGCGGGAGGGCGTTACGAGCAGTACTTC.

The chain has TRBV3-1 (or the pseudogene TRBV3-2) and TRBJ2-3; 13 bases match TRBD2. Germline V gives CDR1 LGHDT, CDR2 YNNKEL (reference sequence). V lost 0 bases to trimming and J lost 3 bases; unmatched junction nucleotides: 3. The CDR3 totals 17 residues. DNA for the CDR3: TGTGCCAGCAGCCAAGATAGGACTAGCGGGAGTACAGATACGCAGTATTTT. Translating it yields CASSQDRTSGSTDTQYF.

V gene TRBV24-1 combines with J gene TRBJ2-3; 13 positions agree with TRBD2. The ends lost 2 bases at V and 0 bases at J; junction bases unmatched: 7. Germline assignment: CDR1 KGHDR and CDR2 SFDVKD. CDR3 length equals 19 residues. The CDR3 reads CATSDSLAGLAGSTDTQYF. For the CDR3, the DNA is TGTGCCACCAGTGATTCGCTGGCGGGACTAGCGGGAAGCACAGATACGCAGTATTTT.

The chain links TRBV5-1 to TRBJ1-1, with D maybe TRBD1 (5 bases). This CDR3 spans 14 amino acids. From germline, CDR1 is SGHRS and CDR2 YFSETQ. V shed 3 bases and J shed 2 bases, with 11 bases lying between them. The CDR3 spells CASSSGQPNTEAFF. The CDR3 DNA reads as TGCGCCAGCAGCTCTGGACAACCCAACACTGAAGCTTTCTTT.

The genes are TRBV5-4 and TRBJ2-5, with D perhaps matching TRBD1 (5 bases). Germline lookup yields CDR1 SGHNT and CDR2 YYREEE (reference sequence). The CDR3 has 13 amino acids. V lost 4 bases and J 2 bases, leaving 9 bases between the germline ends. The CDR3 sequence: CASSGRQQETQYF. The CDR3 DNA reads as TGTGCCAGCAGCGGCAGACAGCAAGAGACCCAGTACTTC.

As concerns this clone: At one boundary the junction diverges from the germline segment, which might be a read error. The chain combines TRBV7-2 with TRBJ1-6; D possibly corresponds to TRBD1 (5 bases). The CDR3 totals 16 residues. Germline CDR1 SGHTA, CDR2 FQGNSA. CDR3 loop: CASSSGQGVGNSSLHF. CDR3 sequence (DNA): TGTGCCAGCAGCTCCGGGCAAGGGGTGGGGAATTCATCCCTCCACTTT.

The chain joins TRBV11-3 to TRBJ2-5; 8 bases are a match to TRBD1. CDR1 SGHNT and CDR2 YENEEA come from the germline V gene. The CDR3 totals 12 residues. V gave up 5 bases and J gave up 5 bases; unmatched junction bases: 1. The CDR3: CASSRTGETQYF. CDR3 DNA sequence: TGTGCCAGCAGCCGGACAGGGGAGACCCAGTACTTC.

This chain connects TRBV6-5 to TRBJ2-7; 12 bases map to TRBD2. V was pared by 7 bases and J by 4 bases, with 8 bases of the junction left unmatched. From germline, CDR1 is MNHEY and CDR2 SVGAGI. CDR3 length: 15 amino acids. CDR3 coding DNA: TGTGCCAGCACCCTGGCGCTAGCGGGAGGGTACGAGCAGTACTTC. As protein: CASTLALAGGYEQYF.

The chain is built from TRBV19 and TRBJ2-2; weak D call: TRBD1 (6 bases). Germline V gene lookup returns CDR1 LNHDA and CDR2 SQIVND (reference sequence). The CDR3 covers 15 residues. Trimming removed 6 bases from V and 4 bases from J, with 15 bases in between. The CDR3 nucleotides read TGTGCCAGTAGCACCGGGACACGGGGCACCGGGGAGCTGTTTTTT. The encoded protein is CASSTGTRGTGELFF.

The CDR3 DNA reads as TGTGCCATCAGTGAGTCAAAGGGGGCGAACTATGGCTACACCTTC. Translating it yields CAISESKGANYGYTF. The chain recombines TRBV10-3 with TRBJ1-2, with TRBD1 matching over 7 bases. Trimming cost V 0 bases and J 2 bases; bases outside gene matches: 3. This CDR3 contains 15 residues. CDR1 and CDR2 (germline): ENHRY, SYGVKD.

V and J are TRBV9 and TRBJ2-2; D might be TRBD2 (5 bases). This CDR3 has 14 residues. In germline, CDR1 is SGDLS, CDR2 YYNGEE. Trimming left V 3 bases short and J 8 bases short, with 14 bases between. CDR3 region: CASSGVSEAGELFF. DNA for the CDR3: TGTGCCAGCAGCGGAGTTTCGGAGGCTGGGGAGCTGTTTTTT. The full variable domain, with the rest looked up from reference TRBV9 and TRBJ2-2, is DSGVTQTPKHLITATGQRVTLRCSPRSGDLSVYWYQQSLDQGLQFLIQYYNGEERAKGNILERFSAQQFPDLHSELNLSSLELGDSALYFCASSGVSEAGELFFGEGSRLTVL.

This sequence joins TRBV12-3 or TRBV12-4 and TRBJ2-3; no definite D call. The CDR3 has 13 residues. Trimming took off 6 bases at V and 1 base at J, with 8 bases between the two ends. The CDR3 loop is CASRSEGTDTQYF. In DNA form, the CDR3 reads TGTGCCAGCAGATCTGAGGGCACAGATACGCAGTATTTT.

This clone was seen only once. This chain joins TRBV7-2 and TRBJ1-2; D remains unclear. The germline gives CDR1 SGHTA, CDR2 FQGNSA. Trimming shortened V by 3 bases and J by 2 bases, and 13 bases separated the two germline ends. The CDR3 covers 15 residues. Here the CDR3 DNA reads TGTGCCAGCAGCTTCGGACGGGGATTGAACTATGGCTACACCTTC. It is translated as CASSFGRGLNYGYTF.

The rearrangement joins TRBV16 to TRBJ2-1; 8 bases are shared with TRBD1. V lost 2 bases and J lost 7; bases outside the gene matches: 7. CDR1 KGHSY and CDR2 FQNENV come from the germline V gene. CDR3 length equals 15 residues. The CDR3 DNA follows: TGTGCCAGCAGCCAAAGCCGCCACAGGGGGAATGAGCAGTTCTTC. Translated, it gives CASSQSRHRGNEQFF. The full variable domain, with the rest looked up from reference TRBV16 and TRBJ2-1, is GEEVAQTPKHLVRGEGQKAKLYCAPIKGHSYVFWYQQVLKNEFKFLISFQNENVFDETGMPKERFSAKCLPNSPCSLEIQATKLEDSAVYFCASSQSRHRGNEQFFGPGTRLTVL.